These T cell receptor beta chains were read from a single sample in a study of blood T cell repertoires in COVID-19. Measured with immunoSEQ multiplex PCR; TCRdb has only the in-frame clones, and not every one. The sample consists of a few hundred thousand clones, around 89% of them appearing once. Input material: peripheral blood. These receptors all come from a man aged 18-30 years who had recovered from COVID-19. Both conserved end residues are trimmed from each CDR3. Clone size is given for some rows only: seen once, a few or many times, or a class if the clone is expanded.

J gene: TRBJ1-2; V gene: TRBV30; clone size: -; CDR3 length: 12; CDR3 protein: AWRGGQGSYGYT
J gene: TRBJ2-7; V gene: TRBV20-1; clone size: few; CDR3 length: 9; CDR3 protein: SAGRAYEQY
J gene: TRBJ1-4; V gene: TRBV18; clone size: -; CDR3 length: 13; CDR3 protein: ASSPRQGDNEKLF
J gene: TRBJ2-5; V gene: TRBV7-2; clone size: -; CDR3 length: 11; CDR3 protein: ASSVGTRETQY
J gene: TRBJ1-6; V gene: TRBV25-1; clone size: -; CDR3 length: 11; CDR3 protein: ASSGTGPGPLH
J gene: TRBJ1-4; V gene: TRBV4-2; clone size: -; CDR3 length: 12; CDR3 protein: ASSQDAGGWEGF
J gene: TRBJ2-7; V gene: TRBV2; clone size: -; CDR3 length: 14; CDR3 protein: ASSEEARETIYEQY
J gene: TRBJ2-7; V gene: TRBV27; clone size: -; CDR3 length: 13; CDR3 protein: ASSPTGRGSYEQY
J gene: TRBJ1-5; V gene: TRBV9; clone size: -; CDR3 length: 12; CDR3 protein: ASSVGYSNQPQH
J gene: TRBJ2-7; V gene: TRBV5-4; clone size: -; CDR3 length: 13; CDR3 protein: ASRSGTGASYEQY
J gene: TRBJ1-2; V gene: TRBV19; clone size: -; CDR3 length: 15; CDR3 protein: ASSIRRGQETNYGYT
J gene: TRBJ2-3; V gene: TRBV5-1; clone size: -; CDR3 length: 14; CDR3 protein: ASSLWTGTGTDTQY
J gene: TRBJ2-1; V gene: TRBV9; clone size: -; CDR3 length: 12; CDR3 protein: ASSRAGAHNEQF
J gene: TRBJ2-6; V gene: TRBV6-5; clone size: once; CDR3 length: 11; CDR3 protein: ASSQAQAVVLT
J gene: TRBJ1-5; V gene: TRBV4-3; clone size: -; CDR3 length: 13; CDR3 protein: ASTPVIQCNQPQH
J gene: TRBJ2-7; V gene: TRBV4-1; clone size: -; CDR3 length: 13; CDR3 protein: ASSPRTGGQDEQY
J gene: TRBJ2-7; V gene: TRBV2; clone size: -; CDR3 length: 13; CDR3 protein: ASSVTGTGVHEQY
J gene: TRBJ1-3; V gene: TRBV4-3; clone size: -; CDR3 length: 14; CDR3 protein: ASSPSRPGSGNTIY
J gene: TRBJ2-7; V gene: TRBV20-1; clone size: once; CDR3 length: 9; CDR3 protein: SATRHYEQY
J gene: TRBJ2-2; V gene: TRBV9; clone size: -; CDR3 length: 13; CDR3 protein: ASSPLREGTGELF
J gene: TRBJ2-7; V gene: TRBV9; clone size: -; CDR3 length: 12; CDR3 protein: ASSVDHSSYEQY
J gene: TRBJ1-4; V gene: TRBV30; clone size: few; CDR3 length: 14; CDR3 protein: AWSVKLDRGSEKLF
J gene: TRBJ2-6; V gene: TRBV4-1; clone size: -; CDR3 length: 14; CDR3 protein: ASSQVVGSGANVLT
J gene: TRBJ2-7; V gene: TRBV11-2; clone size: -; CDR3 length: 15; CDR3 protein: ASSSLRGRIRSYEQY
J gene: TRBJ1-2; V gene: TRBV24-1; clone size: -; CDR3 length: 14; CDR3 protein: ATSDSSTGDSYGYT
J gene: TRBJ1-5; V gene: TRBV9; clone size: -; CDR3 length: 13; CDR3 protein: ASSVGGSSNQPQH
J gene: TRBJ2-7; V gene: TRBV7-9; clone size: -; CDR3 length: 14; CDR3 protein: ASSLAGLSQIYEQY
J gene: TRBJ2-7; V gene: TRBV7-9; clone size: -; CDR3 length: 12; CDR3 protein: ASSLHGGTYEQY
J gene: TRBJ1-2; V gene: TRBV29-1; clone size: -; CDR3 length: 9; CDR3 protein: SVDRDNGYT
J gene: TRBJ2-2; V gene: TRBV10-1; clone size: -; CDR3 length: 12; CDR3 protein: ASSGGSGAGELF
J gene: TRBJ2-5; V gene: TRBV19; clone size: -; CDR3 length: 13; CDR3 protein: ASSIRTGGGETQY
J gene: TRBJ2-1; V gene: TRBV27; clone size: -; CDR3 length: 13; CDR3 protein: ASRLRGGGGNEQF
J gene: TRBJ2-2; V gene: TRBV4-2; clone size: -; CDR3 length: 13; CDR3 protein: ASSQSRGNTGELF
J gene: TRBJ1-2; V gene: TRBV11-2; clone size: -; CDR3 length: 12; CDR3 protein: ASSLGRGSGGYT
J gene: TRBJ1-2; V gene: TRBV19; clone size: -; CDR3 length: 14; CDR3 protein: ASSLVGDREDNGYT
J gene: TRBJ2-7; V gene: TRBV27; clone size: -; CDR3 length: 14; CDR3 protein: ASSPAGQGFAYEQY
J gene: TRBJ2-1; V gene: TRBV3-1/TRBV3-2; clone size: -; CDR3 length: 12; CDR3 protein: ASSQEGGLEEQF
J gene: TRBJ1-1; V gene: TRBV19; clone size: -; CDR3 length: 13; CDR3 protein: ASSTGQGGGTEAF
J gene: TRBJ2-2; V gene: TRBV11-3; clone size: -; CDR3 length: 11; CDR3 protein: ASRLGGTGELF
J gene: TRBJ2-5; V gene: TRBV18; clone size: once; CDR3 length: 11; CDR3 protein: ASSDGQGWTQY
J gene: TRBJ1-1; V gene: TRBV19; clone size: -; CDR3 length: 14; CDR3 protein: ASSIEWGRMNTEAF
J gene: TRBJ1-1; V gene: TRBV29-1; clone size: -; CDR3 length: 10; CDR3 protein: SVLSGPGEAF
J gene: TRBJ2-2; V gene: TRBV10-1; clone size: few; CDR3 length: 13; CDR3 protein: ASSNQGTGTGELF
J gene: TRBJ1-1; V gene: TRBV7-9; clone size: -; CDR3 length: 15; CDR3 protein: ASSLASGTGRRTEAF
J gene: TRBJ2-7; V gene: TRBV5-4; clone size: -; CDR3 length: 12; CDR3 protein: ASSLVQAADEQY
J gene: TRBJ1-2; V gene: TRBV12-3/TRBV12-4; clone size: few; CDR3 length: 10; CDR3 protein: ASSLRNYGYT
J gene: TRBJ1-5; V gene: TRBV16; clone size: -; CDR3 length: 15; CDR3 protein: ASSQSGGAPDNQPQH
J gene: TRBJ2-7; V gene: TRBV10-2; clone size: once; CDR3 length: 14; CDR3 protein: ASNDPGGLAPYEQY
J gene: TRBJ2-5; V gene: TRBV5-1; clone size: -; CDR3 length: 13; CDR3 protein: ASSLDGQIQETQY
J gene: TRBJ1-2; V gene: TRBV19; clone size: -; CDR3 length: 12; CDR3 protein: ASRPTDREDGYT
J gene: TRBJ1-6; V gene: TRBV5-4; clone size: -; CDR3 length: 13; CDR3 protein: ASSPVGSNNSPLH